The 14 T cell receptor beta chains in this list originate from one sample, sequenced in a study of T and B cells in COVID-19 patients. TRB rearrangements were amplified by multiplex PCR with BIOMED2 TRB-A/B primers. TCRdb analysed the multiplex PCR reads with MiXCR anew, one entry per CDR3 protein. This table has around 6,200 distinct CDR3 sequences, 33% appearing once. From blood, about 250-550 ng of genomic DNA served as TRB template. The sample comprised blood. These receptors came from a human donor with active COVID-19.

Relative to its sample, this clonotype is medium-sized. This chain connects TRBV19 to TRBJ1-5; D is possibly TRBD1 (6 bases). Looked up from germline, CDR1 is LNHDA and CDR2 is SQIVND (reference sequence). Trimming cost V 5 bases and J 2 bases, with 16 bases left between them. This CDR3 region has 16 residues. The DNA of the CDR3 is TGTGCCAGTAGTTCACAGGGTCTACAGGGCAATCAGCCCCAGCATTTT. Protein: CASSSQGLQGNQPQHF.

The chain uses TRBV6-5 and TRBJ1-2; D is uncertain. This CDR3 spans 13 amino acids. The germline CDR1 and CDR2 sequences are MNHEY and SVGAGI. V lost 4 bases, J lost 9 bases, and 15 bases lay in between. In DNA form, the CDR3 reads TGTGCCAGCAGTTCGGACGGCTCGGAGAGCTACACCTTC. Encoded protein: CASSSDGSESYTF.

The J gene is TRBJ2-7, the V gene TRBV6-6; unclear D gene. This CDR3 is 13 amino acids long. The V gene lost 0 bases and the J gene lost 3 bases, with 6 bases spanning the gap. Germline loops: CDR1 MNHNY, CDR2 SVGAGI (reference sequence). The CDR3 DNA follows: TGTGCCAGCAGTTACTCGGGGTTCTACGAGCAGTACTTC. Amino acids: CASSYSGFYEQYF.

This rearrangement joins TRBV5-3 to TRBJ2-3, with D tentatively TRBD1 (6 bases). TRBV5-3 is assigned to the ORF class and has an uncertain function. V lost 8 bases to trimming and J lost 2 bases, with 15 bases between them. This CDR3 region has 14 residues. CDR3 in amino acids: CASSLRGITDTQYF. The CDR3 DNA reads TGTGCCAGCAGCCTGAGGGGGATCACAGATACGCAGTATTTT.

This chain uses TRBV18 with TRBJ2-3; no reliable D call. This CDR3 region has 14 residues. The V gene lost 3 bases and the J gene lost 0 bases, with 7 bases spanning the gap. Germline-derived CDR1 and CDR2 are KGHSH and LQKENI. Here the CDR3 reads CASSPIRSTDTQYF. The CDR3 DNA reads TGTGCCAGCTCACCGATCAGGAGCACAGATACGCAGTATTTT.

By share, this clonotype counts as medium-sized. The chain recombines TRBV19 with TRBJ2-7; D may be TRBD2 (6 bases). From germline, CDR1 is LNHDA and CDR2 SQIVND (reference sequence). V was clipped by 6 bases and J by 5 bases, with 8 bases between them. CDR3 length equals 11 residues. The DNA of the CDR3 is TGTGCCAGTAGGGAGGGTCACGAGCAGTACTTC. Its translation is CASREGHEQYF.

In its sample, this clonotype ranks as medium-sized. The CDR3 DNA is TGTGCCAGTAGTCCTTGGGCCCGACTAGCGGGAGGGCGGAATGAGCAGTTCTTC. This codes for CASSPWARLAGGRNEQFF. This chain joins TRBV19 and TRBJ2-1, with 14 positions matching TRBD2. The germline V gene encodes CDR1 LNHDA and CDR2 SQIVND (reference sequence). CDR3 size: 18 residues. Trimming at V came to 5 bases and at J to 7 bases, leaving 13 bases not matched to a gene.

By its share, this clonotype is medium-sized. The chain recombines TRBV6-6 with TRBJ2-2, with 7 bases matching TRBD2. V dropped 0 bases and J dropped 1; count of bases not matched to a gene: 2. The CDR3 loop spans 16 amino acids. CDR1 is MNHNY, CDR2 SVGAGI, per germline (reference sequence). As DNA, the CDR3 is TGTGCCAGCAGTTACTCGGGCGGGGGGAACACCGGGGAGCTGTTTTTT. This gives the protein CASSYSGGGNTGELFF.

The rearrangement joins TRBV7-6 to TRBJ2-3, with TRBD2 identical over 10 bases. Germline V gives CDR1 SGHVS, CDR2 FNYEAQ. V was pared by 4 bases and J by 2 bases, with 6 bases of the junction left unmatched. The CDR3 runs 16 residues. Here the CDR3 reads CASSSGLAVFTDTQYF. For the CDR3, the DNA is TGTGCCAGCAGCTCAGGACTAGCGGTCTTCACAGATACGCAGTATTTT.

As for this clonotype: This may arise from a read error, as a much more abundant clone is one base away. The chain joins TRBV27 to TRBJ2-3, with a weak D call TRBD2 (6 bases). The V end was cut by 4 bases, the J end by 4 bases, with 15 bases between. Looked up from germline, CDR1 is MNHEY and CDR2 is SMNVEV (reference sequence). This CDR3 has 15 residues. The CDR3 protein is CASSSLAEAADTQYF. The CDR3 coding sequence is TGTGCCAGCAGTTCCTTAGCGGAAGCGGCAGATACGCAGTATTTT.

The V gene is TRBV6-2 or TRBV6-3, the J gene TRBJ2-7; 10 bases align to TRBD2. CDR1 is MNHEY and CDR2 is SVGEGT in the germline V gene. Trimming at V came to 9 bases and at J to 1 base, leaving 15 bases not matched to a gene. The CDR3 length is 17 residues. For the CDR3, the DNA is TGTGCCAGGCCGTCACTCCGAAAACTAGCGGGATCCTACGAGCAGTACTTC. As protein: CARPSLRKLAGSYEQYF.

In its sample, this clonotype was seen once. The chain uses TRBV6-5 and TRBJ1-2, with D perhaps matching TRBD1 (5 bases). Germline V gene lookup returns CDR1 MNHEY and CDR2 SVGAGI. V lost 4 bases, J lost 7 bases, and 13 bases lay in between. The CDR3 consists of 13 residues. In nucleotides, the CDR3 is TGTGCCAGCAGTTCCGGGGCCCCAGGTGGCTACACCTTC. This gives the protein CASSSGAPGGYTF.

V and J are TRBV12-3 or TRBV12-4 and TRBJ2-7; the match to TRBD1 covers 7 bases. The CDR3 runs 14 residues. V was clipped by 5 bases and J by 7 bases; unmatched bases: 11. CDR3 loop: CASSPWTGVREQYF. Written as DNA, the CDR3 is TGTGCCAGCAGTCCATGGACAGGAGTAAGGGAGCAGTACTTC.

This clonotype was detected only a few times. The V call is TRBV15, the J call TRBJ2-1; D might be TRBD2 (5 bases). V dropped 4 bases and J dropped 8 bases, with 9 bases sitting between them. This CDR3 comprises 12 residues. The germline V gene has CDR1 LNHNV and CDR2 YYDKDF (reference sequence). The chain's CDR3 is CATSKRVDEQFF. As DNA, the CDR3 is TGTGCCACCAGCAAGAGGGTGGATGAGCAGTTCTTC.